The clone carrying this TCR beta chain was seen at least ten times. Its antigen is not identified. This entry belongs to a study of spatial heterogeneity in lung cancer. General study findings and limits: TCRs found ubiquitously expanded in tumor appeared in blood more at resection than at follow-up.

Sample time point: sample taken at primary tumor resection. The roughly 66 donors had untreated early-stage non-small cell lung cancer. In each case, whole RNA from tumor, nontumor lung or frozen PBMC was sequenced unsorted. From the 5' RACE reads, TCRdb called clonotypes with MiXCR, one entry per CDR3 protein. The top ten hold 11% of the sample, which has more than 45,000 distinct CDR3 sequences, approximately 5.3% seen once. Germline assignment: CDR1 SGHRS and CDR2 YFSETQ. J was trimmed by 0 bases and V by 4 bases; bases with no gene match: 4. The CDR3 has 15 amino acids. V gene TRBV5-1 combines with J gene TRBJ1-5, with 7 bases matching TRBD1. The starting material was PBMCs, obtained at surgery. The sequence was obtained from a male donor with early-stage non-small cell lung cancer. This CDR3 reads CASSLTGHSNQPQHF. The CDR3 DNA reads TGCGCCAGCAGCCTGACAGGGCATAGCAATCAGCCCCAGCATTTT.